This T cell receptor beta chain derives from a study of CD8 T cells in Susac syndrome. The CDR3 totals 13 residues. V was shortened by 8 bases and J by 1 base, with 13 bases between the two germline ends. The germline CDR1 and CDR2 sequences are DFQATT and SNEGSKA (reference sequence). Reverse transcription of roughly 0.45 to 1 ug RNA used random hexamers. Via MiXCR, TCRdb re-called the immunoSEQ multiplex PCR reads, giving one row per CDR3 protein. Among around 110,000 distinct CDR3 sequences listed, roughly 95% were seen once. The rearrangement joins TRBV20-1 to TRBJ2-3; unclear D gene. Source material: CD4+ T cells from PBMCs. This receptor was taken from a human donor with Susac syndrome. CDR3 region: CSTRQEGTDTQYF. The DNA for the CDR3 is TGCAGTACCCGACAAGAAGGCACAGATACGCAGTATTTT.